A single sample is the source of the 25 T cell receptor beta chains below, sequenced in a study of T cell responses to AZD1222 COVID-19 vaccine. Generated by immunoSEQ multiplex PCR, the TCRdb table keeps only in-frame clones and is missing some. This table has 140,000 to 150,000 clones, 75% to 95% appearing once. This sample comprised peripheral blood, obtained on day 0 of MenACWY control vaccination. The origin of the receptors is an adult in good health.

This sequence joins TRBV2 and TRBJ2-1, with TRBD1 as a possible D gene (6 bases). Trimming cost V 2 bases and J 0 bases, with 14 bases left between them. Germline-derived CDR1 and CDR2 are SNHLY and FYNNEI. The CDR3 runs 17 residues. The CDR3 region has the DNA TGTGCCAGCAGTGAAAAAACAGGGTTCAGCTCCTACAATGAGCAGTTCTTC. This gives the protein CASSEKTGFSSYNEQFF.

The V gene is TRBV30, the J gene TRBJ1-4; D is perhaps TRBD1 (6 bases). Per the germline V gene, CDR1 is GTSNPN and CDR2 is SVGIG (reference sequence). Trimming shortened V by 0 bases and J by 0 bases, and 14 bases separated the two germline ends. The CDR3 is 17 residues long. The DNA of the CDR3 is TGTGCCTGGAGTGTAGTCCAAAGGACAGCAACTAATGAAAAACTGTTTTTT. This sequence encodes CAWSVVQRTATNEKLFF.

This clone has just one count. CDR3 in DNA: TGTGCCAGCAGTTTTGGGACAGCCTCGGCGGGGAAGAACACTGAAGCTTTCTTT. Translation gives CASSFGTASAGKNTEAFF. This chain links TRBV27 with TRBJ1-1, with 7 nucleotides matching TRBD1. Germline V lookup: CDR1 MNHEY, CDR2 SMNVEV (reference sequence). V was clipped by 3 bases and J by 1 base; unmatched bases: 14. The CDR3 loop spans 18 amino acids.

J is TRBJ1-2 and V is TRBV7-3; TRBD1 matches at 8 bases. J gave up 4 bases and V 5 bases, and 9 bases lay outside the gene matches. Germline CDR1 SGHTA, CDR2 FQGTGA. The CDR3 contains 15 residues. The CDR3 nucleotides read TGTGCCAGCAGCCCAGGGGGCTCCCCCGGCTATGGCTACACCTTC. The encoded protein is CASSPGGSPGYGYTF.

The gene calls are TRBV3-1 (or the pseudogene TRBV3-2) and TRBJ1-4; 9 nucleotides align to TRBD1. The V and J ends lost 5 bases and 5 bases, in that order; junction bases with no gene match: 6. The CDR3 extends over 15 amino acids. The germline V gene encodes CDR1 LGHDT and CDR2 YNNKEL (reference sequence). CDR3 nucleotide sequence: TGTGCCAGCAGCATGACAGGGGGTGTGAATGAAAAACTGTTTTTT. Its protein product is CASSMTGGVNEKLFF.

V is TRBV11-2 and J is TRBJ1-1; D ambiguous. Trimming pared 0 bases from V and 0 bases from J, leaving 11 bases between. This CDR3 region has 16 residues. Germline CDR1 reads SGHAT; CDR2 reads FQNNGV. CDR3 amino acids: CASSLDPPSMNTEAFF. CDR3 DNA sequence: TGTGCCAGCAGCTTAGATCCGCCAAGCATGAACACTGAAGCTTTCTTT.

The J gene is TRBJ1-6, the V gene TRBV27, with a weak D call TRBD1 (6 bases). Germline assignment: CDR1 MNHEY and CDR2 SMNVEV (reference sequence). V dropped 7 bases and J dropped 8 bases, with 12 bases sitting between them. CDR3 size: 13 residues. The CDR3 DNA is TGTGCCAGCACCGCAGGGGAGCATTCACCCCTCCACTTT. Its protein is CASTAGEHSPLHF.

This sequence joins TRBV6-5 and TRBJ2-7, with 8 bases identical to TRBD1. CDR1 MNHEY and CDR2 SVGAGI come from the germline V gene. V lost 11 bases to trimming and J lost 0 bases; unmatched junction nucleotides: 12. This CDR3 is built from 15 residues. The CDR3 sequence is CAVRDRRAYSYEQYF. The CDR3, as DNA: TGTGCCGTACGGGACAGGCGCGCCTACTCCTACGAGCAGTACTTC.

As DNA, the CDR3 is TGTGCCAGCAGCCAAGATGCAGGACCGTACAATGAGCAGTTCTTC. Amino acids: CASSQDAGPYNEQFF. V gene TRBV3-1 (or the pseudogene TRBV3-2) combines with J gene TRBJ2-1; D not resolved. Trimming shortened V by 0 bases and J by 4 bases, and 10 bases separated the two germline ends. The CDR3 is made up of 15 amino acids. CDR1 is LGHDT, CDR2 YNNKEL, per germline (reference sequence).

V is TRBV10-2 and J is TRBJ1-5, with unresolved D. CDR1 and CDR2 from the germline V gene are WSHSY and SAAADI. This CDR3 contains 15 residues. Trimming removed 0 bases from V and 6 bases from J, with 12 bases in between. The CDR3 region is CASSESAAAAQPQHF. Written as DNA, the CDR3 is TGCGCCAGCAGTGAGTCCGCGGCTGCCGCTCAGCCCCAGCATTTT.

This clone was observed a single time. In this CDR3 the conserved last residue, phenylalanine or tryptophan, is missing, so a read error is likely. The DNA is left out, because the CDR3 cannot be placed on it with certainty; the CDR3 is given as TCRdb lists it. CDR3 region: CASSSYYVISL. V is TRBV3-1 (or the pseudogene TRBV3-2) and J is TRBJ1-2. Germline V lookup: CDR1 LGHDT, CDR2 YNNKEL (reference sequence). The length of the CDR3 is 11 amino acids, counting both ends.

This clone came up a few times. J is TRBJ1-4 and V is TRBV6-6; 8 bases match TRBD1. Losses at the gene ends were 7 bases for V and 8 bases for J; bases not matched to a gene: 9. This CDR3 spans 14 amino acids. Germline CDR1 and CDR2: MNHNY and SVGAGI (reference sequence). CDR3: CASTRGQGGEKLFF. In nucleotides, the CDR3 is TGTGCCAGCACCAGAGGACAGGGTGGGGAAAAACTGTTTTTT.

This chain connects TRBV5-1 to TRBJ1-1; D gene ambiguous. Germline V gives CDR1 SGHRS, CDR2 YFSETQ. The CDR3 totals 13 residues. The V end lost 0 bases, the J end lost 6 bases, and 9 bases lay between the germline ends. The CDR3 is CASSLASLPEAFF. The CDR3 nucleotides are TGCGCCAGCAGCTTGGCCTCGCTTCCTGAAGCTTTCTTT.

The chain couples TRBV11-2 to TRBJ2-7; 8 bases fit TRBD1. CDR3 length: 15 amino acids. Per the germline V gene, CDR1 is SGHAT and CDR2 is FQNNGV. The junction had 8 bases not matched to a gene; V was cut back by 5 bases and J by 2 bases. The DNA of the CDR3 is TGTGCCAGCAGCATCGGACAGGGTTTCACCTACGAGCAGTACTTC. Protein: CASSIGQGFTYEQYF.

V is TRBV9 and J is TRBJ2-7; 10 bases map to TRBD1. This CDR3 comprises 15 residues. The V gene end was trimmed by 2 bases and the J gene end by 3 bases; junction bases not matched to a gene: 5. Germline values: CDR1 SGDLS, CDR2 YYNGEE. The CDR3 protein is CASSVGDRGYYEQYF. For the CDR3, the DNA is TGTGCCAGCAGCGTGGGGGACAGGGGCTACTACGAGCAGTACTTC. Combining the CDR3 with reference TRBV9 and TRBJ2-7 gives the whole variable domain DSGVTQTPKHLITATGQRVTLRCSPRSGDLSVYWYQQSLDQGLQFLIQYYNGEERAKGNILERFSAQQFPDLHSELNLSSLELGDSALYFCASSVGDRGYYEQYFGPGTRLTVT.

This sequence joins TRBV19 and TRBJ1-6; D may be TRBD1 (6 bases). There are 16 residues in the CDR3. Trimming removed 3 bases from V and 6 bases from J, with 15 bases in between. Looked up from germline, CDR1 is LNHDA and CDR2 is SQIVND (reference sequence). In DNA form, the CDR3 reads TGTGCCAGTAGTATCCGACGGACAGACTTTAATTCACCCCTCCACTTT. Encoded protein: CASSIRRTDFNSPLHF. Drawing the rest from reference TRBV19 and TRBJ1-6, the complete variable domain is DGGITQSPKYLFRKEGQNVTLSCEQNLNHDAMYWYRQDPGQGLRLIYYSQIVNDFQKGDIAEGYSVSREKKESFPLTVTSAQKNPTAFYLCASSIRRTDFNSPLHFGNGTRLTVT.

The chain links TRBV21-1 to TRBJ2-2. TRBV21-1 is shown as a pseudogene. This CDR3 has 15 residues. The CDR3 DNA is TGTGCCAGCAGCGTTTTCGTGGGATCCACCGGGGAGCTGTTTTTT. The encoded protein is CASSVFVGSTGELFF.

The chain joins TRBV28 to TRBJ1-4; D unclear. This CDR3 spans 14 amino acids. The germline V gene encodes CDR1 MDHEN and CDR2 SYDVKM. The V end was cut by 10 bases, the J end by 8 bases, with 20 bases between. The CDR3: CATRRPVEREKLFF. CDR3 sequence (DNA): TGTGCCACCAGGCGCCCTGTCGAGCGAGAAAAACTGTTTTTT.

This rearrangement joins TRBV14 to TRBJ1-2; no clear D. The CDR3 has 15 residues. Per the germline V gene, CDR1 is SGHDN and CDR2 is FVKESK. V was pared by 1 base and J by 2 bases, with 11 bases between. CDR3 residues: CASSQVAGSNYGYTF. The CDR3 DNA reads as TGTGCCAGCAGCCAAGTGGCGGGCAGCAACTATGGCTACACCTTC.

The chain's CDR3 is CASSIGYKGGSYNEQFF. CDR3 coding DNA: TGTGCCAGTAGTATAGGTTATAAGGGAGGCTCCTACAATGAGCAGTTCTTC. The chain carries TRBV19 and TRBJ2-1, with D possibly TRBD2 on 6 matching bases. The CDR3 length is 17 residues. V gave up 1 base and J gave up 0 bases, with 13 bases separating them. In germline, CDR1 is LNHDA, CDR2 SQIVND (reference sequence).

This clone occurred once. In the same sample, other DNA sequences code for this CDR3. The chain combines TRBV15 with TRBJ1-3; D possibly corresponds to TRBD1 (5 bases). Per the germline V gene, CDR1 is LNHNV and CDR2 is YYDKDF (reference sequence). CDR3 length equals 15 residues. V lost 1 base and J lost 0, with 7 bases in between. This CDR3 is CATSRGQSSGNTIYF. CDR3 nucleotide sequence: TGTGCCACCAGCAGAGGACAGAGCTCTGGAAACACCATATATTTT.

This sequence joins TRBV5-5 and TRBJ1-5, with D unresolved. Germline lookup yields CDR1 SGHKS and CDR2 YYEKEE (reference sequence). Trimming took off 1 base at V and 2 bases at J, with 10 bases between the two ends. The CDR3 covers 15 residues. The CDR3 region is CASSLLPMGNQPQHF. The CDR3 region has the DNA TGTGCCAGCAGCTTGTTGCCTATGGGCAATCAGCCCCAGCATTTT.

V usage is TRBV27 and J usage is TRBJ1-5, with D maybe TRBD1 (5 bases). The CDR3 has 14 residues. CDR1 is MNHEY and CDR2 is SMNVEV in the germline V gene (reference sequence). The V end was cut by 3 bases, the J end by 0 bases, with 6 bases between. CDR3 bases: TGTGCCAGCAGTTTCAGGGATAGCAATCAGCCCCAGCATTTT. This encodes CASSFRDSNQPQHF.

This chain uses TRBV9 with TRBJ1-1; D not resolved. V was pared by 3 bases and J by 1 base, with 7 bases between. CDR3 size: 13 residues. Germline V gene lookup returns CDR1 SGDLS and CDR2 YYNGEE. Here the CDR3 DNA reads TGTGCCAGCAGCGATGACGGGAACACTGAAGCTTTCTTT. This gives the protein CASSDDGNTEAFF.

The chain couples TRBV9 to TRBJ1-1; TRBD1 aligns across 7 bases. The V gene's germline CDR1 is SGDLS and CDR2 YYNGEE. V lost 1 base, J lost 3 bases, and 3 bases stayed unmatched. CDR3 length equals 14 residues. CDR3 DNA sequence: TGTGCCAGCAGCGTAAAGGGGGCGGACACTGAAGCTTTCTTT. It translates to CASSVKGADTEAFF.